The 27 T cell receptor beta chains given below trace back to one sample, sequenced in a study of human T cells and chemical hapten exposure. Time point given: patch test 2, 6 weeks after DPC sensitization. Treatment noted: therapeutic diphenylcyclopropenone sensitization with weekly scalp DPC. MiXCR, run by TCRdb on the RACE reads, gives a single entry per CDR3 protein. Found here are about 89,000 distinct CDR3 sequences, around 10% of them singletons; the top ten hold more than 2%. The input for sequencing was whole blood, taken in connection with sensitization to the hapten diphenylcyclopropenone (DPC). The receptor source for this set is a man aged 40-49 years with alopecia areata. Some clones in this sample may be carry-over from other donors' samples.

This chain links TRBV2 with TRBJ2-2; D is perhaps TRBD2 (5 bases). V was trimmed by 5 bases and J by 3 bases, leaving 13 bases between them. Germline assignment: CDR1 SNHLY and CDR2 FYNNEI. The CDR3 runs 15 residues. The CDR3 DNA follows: TGTGCCAGCAGTTCTACTAGGCGGGACACCGGGGAGCTGTTTTTT. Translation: CASSSTRRDTGELFF.

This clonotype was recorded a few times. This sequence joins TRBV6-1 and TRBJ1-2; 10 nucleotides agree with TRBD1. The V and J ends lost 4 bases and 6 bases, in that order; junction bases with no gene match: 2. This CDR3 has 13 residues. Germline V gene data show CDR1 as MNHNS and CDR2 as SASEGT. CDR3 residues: CASSVDRGHGYTF. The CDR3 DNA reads TGTGCCAGCAGTGTCGACAGGGGGCATGGCTACACCTTC.

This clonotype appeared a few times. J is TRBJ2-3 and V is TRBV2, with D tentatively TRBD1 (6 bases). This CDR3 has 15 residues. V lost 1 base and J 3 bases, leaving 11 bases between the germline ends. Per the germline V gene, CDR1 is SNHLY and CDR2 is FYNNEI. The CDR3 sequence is CASSEGGRRTDTQYF. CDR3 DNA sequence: TGTGCCAGCAGTGAAGGGGGGCGACGGACAGATACGCAGTATTTT.

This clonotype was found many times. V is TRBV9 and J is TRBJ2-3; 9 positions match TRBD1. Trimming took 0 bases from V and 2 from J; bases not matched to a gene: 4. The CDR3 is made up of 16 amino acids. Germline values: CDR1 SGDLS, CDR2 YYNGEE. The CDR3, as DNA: TGTGCCAGCAGCGTAGCGGGGACAGGGCACACAGATACGCAGTATTTT. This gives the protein CASSVAGTGHTDTQYF.

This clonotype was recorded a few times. The CDR3 DNA is TGTGCCAGCAGCCCCCAAGTCGGCGGGGAGCTGTTTTTT. Its translation: CASSPQVGGELFF. The J gene is TRBJ2-2, the V gene TRBV6-1; no firm D call. The germline CDR1 and CDR2 sequences are MNHNS and SASEGT. Between the trimmed V and J ends, which lost 6 bases and 7 bases, there was a span of 12 bases. This CDR3 has 13 amino acids.

CDR3 region: CASGGDRGPDTQYF. CDR3 sequence (DNA): TGTGCCAGCGGTGGGGACAGGGGACCAGATACGCAGTATTTT. This chain links TRBV28 with TRBJ2-3; 10 positions match TRBD1. CDR1 and CDR2 (germline): MDHEN, SYDVKM. Unmatched junction bases numbered 6, after V lost 8 bases and J lost 4 bases. CDR3 length equals 14 residues.

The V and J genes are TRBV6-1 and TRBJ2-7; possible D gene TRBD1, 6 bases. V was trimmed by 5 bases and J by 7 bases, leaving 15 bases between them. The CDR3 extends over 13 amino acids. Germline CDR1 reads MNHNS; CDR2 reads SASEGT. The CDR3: CASSKKPGEEQYF. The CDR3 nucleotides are TGTGCCAGCAGTAAGAAACCAGGGGAAGAGCAGTACTTC.

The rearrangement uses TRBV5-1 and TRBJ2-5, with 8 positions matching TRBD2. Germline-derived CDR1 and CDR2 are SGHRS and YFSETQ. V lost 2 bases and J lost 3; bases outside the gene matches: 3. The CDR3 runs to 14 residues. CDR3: CASSFQAGEETQYF. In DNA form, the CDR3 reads TGCGCCAGCAGCTTTCAAGCGGGAGAAGAGACCCAGTACTTC.

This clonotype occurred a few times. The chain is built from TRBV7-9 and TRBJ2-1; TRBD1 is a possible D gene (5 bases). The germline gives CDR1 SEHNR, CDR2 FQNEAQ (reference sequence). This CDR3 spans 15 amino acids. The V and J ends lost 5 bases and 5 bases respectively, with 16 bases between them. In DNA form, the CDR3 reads TGTGCCAGCAGCCACCTAAGGCGGACAAACAATGAGCAGTTCTTC. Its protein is CASSHLRRTNNEQFF.

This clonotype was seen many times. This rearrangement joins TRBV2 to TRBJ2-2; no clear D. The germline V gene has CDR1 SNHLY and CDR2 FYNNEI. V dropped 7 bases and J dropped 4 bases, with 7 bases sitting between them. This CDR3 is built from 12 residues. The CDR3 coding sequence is TGTGCCAGCACAAGAGGCACCGGGGAGCTGTTTTTT. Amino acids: CASTRGTGELFF.

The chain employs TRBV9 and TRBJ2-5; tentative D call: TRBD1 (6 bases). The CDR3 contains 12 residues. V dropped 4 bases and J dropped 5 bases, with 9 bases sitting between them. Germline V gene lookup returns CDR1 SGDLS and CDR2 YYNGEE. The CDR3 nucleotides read TGTGCCAGCAGCCCAGGGGAGGAGACCCAGTACTTC. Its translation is CASSPGEETQYF.

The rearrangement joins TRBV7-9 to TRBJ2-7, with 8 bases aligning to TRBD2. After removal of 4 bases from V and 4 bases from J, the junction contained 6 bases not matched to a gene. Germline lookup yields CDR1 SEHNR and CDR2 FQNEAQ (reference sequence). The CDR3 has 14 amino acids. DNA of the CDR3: TGTGCCAGCAGCTCGGGACTAGACCGGTACGAGCAGTACGTC. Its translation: CASSSGLDRYEQYV.

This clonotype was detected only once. CDR3 sequence: CASSSHVGGIGTGELFF. For the CDR3, the DNA is TGTGCCAGTAGTTCGCACGTAGGGGGAATCGGAACCGGGGAGCTGTTTTTT. J is TRBJ2-2 and V is TRBV19, with D perhaps TRBD1 (6 bases). Trimming removed 5 bases at V and 5 bases at J, with 21 bases between. There are 17 residues in the CDR3. Germline V gene lookup returns CDR1 LNHDA and CDR2 SQIVND (reference sequence).

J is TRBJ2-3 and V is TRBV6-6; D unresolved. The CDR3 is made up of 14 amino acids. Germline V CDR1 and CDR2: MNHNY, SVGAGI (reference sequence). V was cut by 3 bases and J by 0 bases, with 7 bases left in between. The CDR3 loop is CASSYSPSTDTQYF. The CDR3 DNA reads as TGTGCCAGCAGTTATTCCCCTAGCACAGATACGCAGTATTTT.

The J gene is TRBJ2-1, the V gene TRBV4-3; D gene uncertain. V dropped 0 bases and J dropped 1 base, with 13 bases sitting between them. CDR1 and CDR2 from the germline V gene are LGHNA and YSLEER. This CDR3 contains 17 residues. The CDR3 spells CASSQDVGMGSYNEQFF. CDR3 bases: TGCGCCAGCAGCCAAGATGTGGGGATGGGGTCCTACAATGAGCAGTTCTTC.

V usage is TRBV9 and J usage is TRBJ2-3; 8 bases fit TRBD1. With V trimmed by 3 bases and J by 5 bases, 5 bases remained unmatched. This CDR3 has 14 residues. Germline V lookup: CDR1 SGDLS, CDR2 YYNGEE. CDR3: CASSAGTGLDTQYF. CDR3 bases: TGTGCCAGCAGCGCCGGGACAGGTCTAGATACGCAGTATTTT.

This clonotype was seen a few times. CDR3 coding DNA: TGTGCCAGCAGCCGCGGACAGGGGACTAATGAAAAACTGTTTTTT. Its protein is CASSRGQGTNEKLFF. The gene calls are TRBV12-3 or TRBV12-4 and TRBJ1-4; 9 bases are shared with TRBD1. This CDR3 is 15 amino acids long. J gave up 2 bases and V 6 bases, and 4 bases lay outside the gene matches.

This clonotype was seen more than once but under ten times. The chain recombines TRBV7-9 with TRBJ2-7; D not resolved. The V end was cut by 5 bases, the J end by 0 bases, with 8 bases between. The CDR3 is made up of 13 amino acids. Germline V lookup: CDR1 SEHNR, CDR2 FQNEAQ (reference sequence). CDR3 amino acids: CASSGPPSYEQYV. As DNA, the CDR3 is TGTGCCAGCAGCGGTCCCCCCTCCTACGAGCAGTACGTC.

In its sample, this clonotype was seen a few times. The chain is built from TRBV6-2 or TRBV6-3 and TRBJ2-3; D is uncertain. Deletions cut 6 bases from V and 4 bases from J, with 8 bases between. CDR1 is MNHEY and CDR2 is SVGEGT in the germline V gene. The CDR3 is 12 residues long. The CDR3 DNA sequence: TGTGCCAGCAGCCTCCAGCCAGATACGCAGTATTTT. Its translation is CASSLQPDTQYF.

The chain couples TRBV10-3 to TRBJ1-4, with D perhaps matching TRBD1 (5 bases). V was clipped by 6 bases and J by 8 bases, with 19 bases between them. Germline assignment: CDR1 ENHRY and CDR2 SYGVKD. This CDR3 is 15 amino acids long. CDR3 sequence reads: CAISPRSQEGEKLFF. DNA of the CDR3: TGTGCCATCAGCCCTAGGTCGCAGGAGGGGGAAAAACTGTTTTTT.

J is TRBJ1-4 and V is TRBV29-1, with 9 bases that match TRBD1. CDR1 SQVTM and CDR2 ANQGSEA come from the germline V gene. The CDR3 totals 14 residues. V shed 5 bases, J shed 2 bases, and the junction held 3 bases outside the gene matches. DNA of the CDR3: TGCAGCGTTCTCGACAGGGGGACTAATGAAAAACTGTTTTTT. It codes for CSVLDRGTNEKLFF.

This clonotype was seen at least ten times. The CDR3 protein is CSARDPRGLSNQPQHF. The CDR3 bases are TGCAGTGCTAGAGACCCCAGGGGGCTTAGCAATCAGCCCCAGCATTTT. The rearrangement links TRBV20-1 to TRBJ1-5; 8 bases agree with TRBD1. CDR1 is DFQATT, CDR2 SNEGSKA, per germline (reference sequence). The CDR3 is 16 amino acids. V shed 0 bases, J shed 0 bases, and the junction held 4 bases outside the gene matches.

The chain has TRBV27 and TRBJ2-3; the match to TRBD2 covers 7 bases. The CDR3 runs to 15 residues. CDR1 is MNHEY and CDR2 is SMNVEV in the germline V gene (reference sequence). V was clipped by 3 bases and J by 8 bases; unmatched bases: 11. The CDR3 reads CASSFLAGAEGTQYF. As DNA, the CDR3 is TGTGCCAGCAGTTTTCTCGCGGGAGCCGAGGGTACGCAGTATTTT.

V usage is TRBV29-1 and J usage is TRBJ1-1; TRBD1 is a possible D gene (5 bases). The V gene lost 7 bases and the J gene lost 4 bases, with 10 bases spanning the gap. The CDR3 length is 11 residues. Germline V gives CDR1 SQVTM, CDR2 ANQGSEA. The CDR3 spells CSGGEGTEAFF. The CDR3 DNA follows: TGCAGCGGGGGCGAGGGCACTGAAGCTTTCTTT.

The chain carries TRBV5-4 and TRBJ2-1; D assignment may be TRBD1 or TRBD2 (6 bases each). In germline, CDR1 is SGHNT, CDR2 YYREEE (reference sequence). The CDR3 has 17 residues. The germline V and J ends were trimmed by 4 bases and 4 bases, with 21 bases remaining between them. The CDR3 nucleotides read TGTGCCAGCAGCGCTGGGGGCCCGTCGGGAGTTTACAATGAGCAGTTCTTC. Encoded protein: CASSAGGPSGVYNEQFF.

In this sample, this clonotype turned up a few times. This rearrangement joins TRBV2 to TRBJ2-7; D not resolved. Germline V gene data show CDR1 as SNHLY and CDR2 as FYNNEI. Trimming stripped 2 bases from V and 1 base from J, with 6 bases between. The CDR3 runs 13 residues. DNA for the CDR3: TGTGCCAGCAGTGAAAGCAGGTCCTACGAGCAGTACTTC. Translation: CASSESRSYEQYF.

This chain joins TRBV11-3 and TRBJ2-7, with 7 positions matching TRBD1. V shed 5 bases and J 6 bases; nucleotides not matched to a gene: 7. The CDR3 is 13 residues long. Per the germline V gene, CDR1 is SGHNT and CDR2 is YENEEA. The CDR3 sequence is CASSPRQGGEQYV. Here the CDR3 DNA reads TGTGCCAGCAGCCCCCGACAGGGCGGCGAGCAGTACGTC.